The 32 T cell receptor beta chains reported below all come from one sample, sequenced in a study of cytomegalovirus exposure and HLA in healthy donors. PCR employed 60 Vbeta and 13 Jbeta primers. Clones were read by immunoSEQ multiplex PCR, and TCRdb kept only the in-frame ones, dropping some. Of fewer than 200,000 clones listed, roughly 77% are singletons. The sample taken for sequencing was PBMCs. These receptor sequences come from a woman in her forties in good health and CMV-seropositive.

This clone has only one observation. This chain uses TRBV6-7 with TRBJ2-7; D remains ambiguous. TRBV6-7 carries the ORF label, with uncertain function. V was pared by 4 bases and J by 0 bases, with 13 bases between. The CDR3 spans 15 residues. The CDR3 coding sequence is TGTGCCAGCAGTTCCAATGGCCGATCCTCCTACGAGCAGTACTTC. Translation gives CASSSNGRSSYEQYF.

The chain couples TRBV28 to TRBJ2-3, with 7 bases that match TRBD2. Germline values: CDR1 MDHEN, CDR2 SYDVKM. This CDR3 region has 16 residues. V dropped 7 bases and J dropped 0; count of bases not matched to a gene: 10. The CDR3 DNA is TGTGCCAGCACCCCTATCGGACTAGGGAGCACAGATACGCAGTATTTT. Amino acid sequence: CASTPIGLGSTDTQYF.

The chain has TRBV6-1 and TRBJ2-1; 9 bases are a match to TRBD2. The CDR3 runs 15 residues. V lost 7 bases, J lost 8 bases, and 12 bases stayed unmatched. Germline V CDR1 and CDR2: MNHNS, SASEGT. The CDR3 reads CASKRSGSLPYEQFF. CDR3 nucleotide sequence: TGTGCCAGCAAACGTAGCGGGAGTTTACCATATGAGCAGTTCTTC.

Remarks on this clone: The junction does not match germline at one end; this may be a read error. V and J are TRBV5-1 and TRBJ2-5; 7 nucleotides agree with TRBD1. This CDR3 comprises 14 residues. In germline, CDR1 is SGHRS, CDR2 YFSETQ. In DNA, the CDR3 is TGCGCCAGCAGCTTACAGACAGGGCGAGAGGCCCAGTACTTC. Translated: CASSLQTGREAQYF.

The count of this clone is one. The chain links TRBV5-1 to TRBJ2-7; 8 bases align to TRBD2. Germline CDR1 and CDR2: SGHRS and YFSETQ. V was pared by 4 bases and J by 7 bases, with 13 bases of the junction left unmatched. This CDR3 is built from 15 residues. CDR3 coding DNA: TGCGCCAGCAGCCCCCGTGGAGCGGGAGATGGAGAGCAGTACTTC. Its protein is CASSPRGAGDGEQYF.

The rearrangement joins TRBV6-1 to TRBJ1-1, with 9 bases matching TRBD1. The germline V gene has CDR1 MNHNS and CDR2 SASEGT. The trim removed 3 bases at V and 4 bases at J, leaving 6 bases unmatched. The CDR3 contains 15 residues. The CDR3 region is CASSEPTGGGTEAFF. The DNA for the CDR3 is TGTGCCAGCAGTGAGCCGACAGGGGGGGGCACTGAAGCTTTCTTT.

This clone was counted only a few times. This chain links TRBV10-1 with TRBJ2-5; 12 positions match TRBD2. V shed 0 bases and J 1 base; nucleotides not matched to a gene: 0. Germline CDR1 reads WNHNN; CDR2 reads SYGVQD (reference sequence). CDR3 length equals 16 residues. CDR3 nucleotide sequence: TGCGCCAGCAGTGAGTCGACTAGCGGGGGCCAAGAGACCCAGTACTTC. The encoded protein is CASSESTSGGQETQYF.

The rearrangement uses TRBV2 and TRBJ1-4; 11 positions match TRBD1. Losses at the gene ends were 7 bases for V and 7 bases for J; bases not matched to a gene: 11. This CDR3 has 16 amino acids. Germline V gene lookup returns CDR1 SNHLY and CDR2 FYNNEI. The DNA of the CDR3 is TGTGCCAGCACCGGTAGGACAGGGGGCATTAGTGAAAAACTGTTTTTT. Residues: CASTGRTGGISEKLFF.

The gene calls are TRBV9 and TRBJ1-5; D uncertain. The germline V and J ends were trimmed by 1 base and 5 bases, with 10 bases remaining between them. CDR1 is SGDLS and CDR2 is YYNGEE in the germline V gene. There are 14 residues in the CDR3. In DNA form, the CDR3 reads TGTGCCAGCAGCGTATCCGGAGGGCATCAGCCCCAGCATTTT. Amino acids: CASSVSGGHQPQHF.

This rearrangement joins TRBV11-2 to TRBJ2-7, with D perhaps TRBD1 (5 bases). The germline V gene has CDR1 SGHAT and CDR2 FQNNGV. The length of the CDR3 is 17 residues. The V gene lost 0 bases and the J gene lost 5 bases, with 20 bases spanning the gap. CDR3 nucleotide sequence: TGTGCCAGCAGCTTAGAGAGCAGGGTCGGTCTATGGAACGAGCAGTACTTC. This sequence encodes CASSLESRVGLWNEQYF.

The chain has TRBV7-9 and TRBJ1-4; D not resolved. The germline CDR1 and CDR2 sequences are SEHNR and FQNEAQ (reference sequence). CDR3 length: 12 residues. V lost 5 bases, J lost 5 bases, and 6 bases lay in between. The CDR3 here is CASSRENEKLFF. The CDR3 bases are TGTGCCAGCAGCAGAGAGAATGAAAAACTGTTTTTT.

The chain carries TRBV9 and TRBJ2-2; D is possibly TRBD1 (6 bases). V shed 2 bases and J shed 1 base, with 12 bases lying between them. The CDR3 contains 16 residues. In germline, CDR1 is SGDLS, CDR2 YYNGEE. The CDR3 region has the DNA TGTGCCAGCAGCGTTACCGGGACAATGAACACCGGGGAGCTGTTTTTT. Its translation is CASSVTGTMNTGELFF. The entire variable domain, with the rest obtained from reference TRBV9 and TRBJ2-2, is as follows: DSGVTQTPKHLITATGQRVTLRCSPRSGDLSVYWYQQSLDQGLQFLIQYYNGEERAKGNILERFSAQQFPDLHSELNLSSLELGDSALYFCASSVTGTMNTGELFFGEGSRLTVL.

The chain has TRBV7-2 and TRBJ2-1; 7 bases agree with TRBD2. Germline V gives CDR1 SGHTA, CDR2 FQGNSA. The ends lost 1 base at V and 6 bases at J; junction bases unmatched: 0. The CDR3 consists of 13 residues. CDR3 region: CASSLGGGNEQFF. CDR3 DNA sequence: TGTGCCAGCAGCTTAGGGGGGGGCAATGAGCAGTTCTTC.

V and J are TRBV4-3 and TRBJ2-7; D possibly corresponds to TRBD1 (5 bases). This CDR3 comprises 15 residues. Per germline, CDR1 LGHNA and CDR2 YSLEER. V was shortened by 0 bases and J by 4 bases, with 13 bases between the two germline ends. The CDR3 DNA reads as TGCGCCAGCAGCCAAGATCAAGGGGCTGGGTACGAGCAGTACTTC. Its protein is CASSQDQGAGYEQYF.

The sample holds a few counts of this clone. This chain uses TRBV11-3 with TRBJ2-7; maybe TRBD2 (6 bases). CDR1 is SGHNT and CDR2 is YENEEA in the germline V gene. V dropped 1 base and J dropped 1 base, with 11 bases sitting between them. The CDR3 runs to 15 residues. CDR3 coding DNA: TGTGCCAGCAGCTTAGTCTCGGGAGCGTCCTACGAGCAGTACTTC. Translation gives CASSLVSGASYEQYF. Full variable domain (rest looked up from reference TRBV11-3 and TRBJ2-7): EAGVVQSPRYKIIEKKQPVAFWCNPISGHNTLYWYLQNLGQGPELLIRYENEEAVDDSQLPKDRFSAERLKGVDSTLKIQPAELGDSAVYLCASSLVSGASYEQYFGPGTRLTVT.

This clone is categorized as medium-sized. This sequence joins TRBV5-6 and TRBJ1-1; TRBD1 is a possible D gene (5 bases). The CDR3 length is 14 residues. Germline lookup yields CDR1 SGHDT and CDR2 YYEEEE. Trimming left V 4 bases short and J 4 bases short, with 14 bases between. CDR3: CASSQGPGGTEAFF. CDR3 DNA sequence: TGTGCCAGCAGCCAGGGACCCGGGGGCACTGAAGCTTTCTTT.

The rearrangement links TRBV4-1 to TRBJ2-2, with 8 bases identical to TRBD2. This CDR3 comprises 17 residues. V lost 0 bases and J lost 3; bases outside the gene matches: 6. CDR1 and CDR2 (germline): MGHRA, YSYEKL. The CDR3, as DNA: TGCGCCAGCAGCCAAGATTATCGGGGGGGATACACCGGGGAGCTGTTTTTT. It specifies CASSQDYRGGYTGELFF.

The chain recombines TRBV6-1 with TRBJ1-2; no clear D. This CDR3 contains 10 residues. Germline CDR1 reads MNHNS; CDR2 reads SASEGT. Between the trimmed V and J ends, which lost 5 bases and 6 bases, there was a span of 4 bases. The CDR3 DNA reads TGTGCCAGCAGTCAAAATGGCTACACCTTC. The encoded protein is CASSQNGYTF.

V gene TRBV7-9 combines with J gene TRBJ2-3, with a tentative D call TRBD1 (5 bases). Trimming cost V 3 bases and J 2 bases, with 9 bases left between them. CDR1 SEHNR and CDR2 FQNEAQ come from the germline V gene (reference sequence). CDR3 length: 14 amino acids. The CDR3 loop is CASSLGRDTDTQYF. Here the CDR3 DNA reads TGTGCCAGCAGCTTGGGCAGGGACACAGATACGCAGTATTTT.

The chain has TRBV6-5 and TRBJ1-1; D is possibly TRBD1 (6 bases). CDR1 MNHEY and CDR2 SVGAGI come from the germline V gene. Trimming left V 4 bases short and J 1 base short, with 16 bases between. The length of the CDR3 is 16 residues. Here the CDR3 reads CASSSSDRPSNTEAFF. The CDR3 coding sequence is TGTGCCAGCAGTTCATCAGACAGGCCGTCGAACACTGAAGCTTTCTTT.

The chain combines TRBV13 with TRBJ2-7; TRBD2 aligns across 7 bases. Germline V lookup: CDR1 PRHDT, CDR2 FYEKMQ (reference sequence). Unmatched junction bases numbered 2, after V lost 2 bases and J lost 1 base. CDR3 length: 14 residues. CDR3 sequence reads: CASSLPGGSYEQYF. DNA for the CDR3: TGTGCCAGCAGCTTACCGGGGGGATCCTACGAGCAGTACTTC.

The CDR3 sequence: CASSLASALDTQYF. CDR3 DNA sequence: TGTGCCAGCAGCTTGGCTAGTGCCCTTGATACGCAGTATTTT. V is TRBV11-3 and J is TRBJ2-3; unclear D gene. Trimming shortened V by 3 bases and J by 6 bases, and 13 bases separated the two germline ends. Germline V gene data show CDR1 as SGHNT and CDR2 as YENEEA. The CDR3 totals 14 residues.

The rearrangement links TRBV6-7 to TRBJ2-2; D may be TRBD2 (6 bases). TRBV6-7 is sorted into the ORF group, with uncertain function. This CDR3 has 16 amino acids. Trimming left V 2 bases short and J 0 bases short, with 10 bases between. In DNA form, the CDR3 reads TGTGCCAGCAGTTACGTAGCGGTCGCGAACACCGGGGAGCTGTTTTTT. It specifies CASSYVAVANTGELFF.

The J gene is TRBJ1-5, the V gene TRBV30; D not certain. Germline V lookup: CDR1 GTSNPN, CDR2 SVGIG (reference sequence). The CDR3 has 14 residues. Trimming took off 2 bases at V and 9 bases at J, with 17 bases between the two ends. CDR3 amino acids: CAWSSSTVERPQHF. Here the CDR3 DNA reads TGTGCCTGGAGTAGTAGTACGGTTGAACGGCCCCAGCATTTT.

The chain joins TRBV30 to TRBJ2-1, with D possibly TRBD2 on 5 matching bases. CDR1 and CDR2 from the germline V gene are GTSNPN and SVGIG (reference sequence). With 0 bases removed from V and 2 bases from J, the gap between germline ends came to 14 bases. The CDR3 length is 16 residues. The CDR3 DNA is TGTGCCTGGAGTGTACAGAAGCGGCGAACCTACAATGAGCAGTTCTTC. Amino acids: CAWSVQKRRTYNEQFF. The complete variable domain, with remaining parts taken from reference TRBV30 and TRBJ2-1, reads SQTIHQWPATLVQPVGSPLSLECTVEGTSNPNLYWYRQAAGRGLQLLFYSVGIGQISSEVPQNLSASRPQDRQFILSSKKLLLSDSGFYLCAWSVQKRRTYNEQFFGPGTRLTVL.

The chain links TRBV6-1 to TRBJ1-2, with D tentatively TRBD1 (6 bases). Germline V gene lookup returns CDR1 MNHNS and CDR2 SASEGT. This CDR3 comprises 17 residues. V lost 3 bases, J lost 1 base, and 18 bases lay in between. CDR3 sequence (DNA): TGTGCCAGCAGTGATCTCTATACCGGGGGGCTTAACTATGGCTACACCTTC. Translating gives CASSDLYTGGLNYGYTF.

The rearrangement uses TRBV6-5 and TRBJ2-7, with TRBD2 identical over 10 bases. Germline values: CDR1 MNHEY, CDR2 SVGAGI. Unmatched junction bases numbered 6, after V lost 2 bases and J lost 5 bases. This CDR3 comprises 15 residues. This chain's CDR3 is CASSYPPAGGNEQYF. For the CDR3, the DNA is TGTGCCAGCAGTTACCCCCCAGCGGGAGGGAACGAGCAGTACTTC.

The genes are TRBV6-4 and TRBJ1-2; D possibly corresponds to TRBD1 (6 bases). The germline CDR1 and CDR2 sequences are MRHNA and SNTAGT. CDR3 size: 14 residues. V lost 2 bases and J lost 8, with 15 bases in between. The DNA for the CDR3 is TGTGCCAGCAGTGACAATGGGGGTACAGGGGGCTACACCTTC. Translating it yields CASSDNGGTGGYTF.

The rearrangement uses TRBV25-1 and TRBJ2-7, with 10 bases that match TRBD1. V shed 8 bases, J shed 3 bases, and the junction held 4 bases outside the gene matches. The CDR3 runs to 13 residues. The germline V gene encodes CDR1 MGHDK and CDR2 SYGVNS. CDR3 residues: CASRQGALYEQYF. The CDR3 coding sequence is TGTGCCAGCCGACAGGGGGCCCTCTACGAGCAGTACTTC.

The rearrangement joins TRBV9 to TRBJ2-4; a weak D match, TRBD2 (5 bases). V lost 0 bases and J lost 13, with 11 bases in between. The CDR3 contains 12 residues. The germline gives CDR1 SGDLS, CDR2 YYNGEE. The CDR3 loop reads CASSVAGGVQYF. CDR3 bases: TGTGCCAGCAGCGTAGCAGGAGGAGTACAGTACTTC.

The gene calls are TRBV27 and TRBJ1-3, with D hard to call. The germline V gene has CDR1 MNHEY and CDR2 SMNVEV (reference sequence). The germline V and J ends were trimmed by 5 bases and 5 bases, with 22 bases remaining between them. The CDR3 contains 17 residues. CDR3 DNA sequence: TGTGCCAGCAGTCCGACCTACGGAGGGCTCGTAAGAAACACCATATATTTT. As protein: CASSPTYGGLVRNTIYF.

The rearrangement joins TRBV27 to TRBJ2-5; the match to TRBD1 covers 11 bases. The J segment lost 5 bases and the V segment lost 3 bases, leaving 5 bases of the junction unmatched. Germline values: CDR1 MNHEY, CDR2 SMNVEV (reference sequence). The CDR3 length is 15 residues. CDR3 coding DNA: TGTGCCAGCAGTTTCCTGGGACAGGGGGTGGAGACCCAGTACTTC. It is translated as CASSFLGQGVETQYF.